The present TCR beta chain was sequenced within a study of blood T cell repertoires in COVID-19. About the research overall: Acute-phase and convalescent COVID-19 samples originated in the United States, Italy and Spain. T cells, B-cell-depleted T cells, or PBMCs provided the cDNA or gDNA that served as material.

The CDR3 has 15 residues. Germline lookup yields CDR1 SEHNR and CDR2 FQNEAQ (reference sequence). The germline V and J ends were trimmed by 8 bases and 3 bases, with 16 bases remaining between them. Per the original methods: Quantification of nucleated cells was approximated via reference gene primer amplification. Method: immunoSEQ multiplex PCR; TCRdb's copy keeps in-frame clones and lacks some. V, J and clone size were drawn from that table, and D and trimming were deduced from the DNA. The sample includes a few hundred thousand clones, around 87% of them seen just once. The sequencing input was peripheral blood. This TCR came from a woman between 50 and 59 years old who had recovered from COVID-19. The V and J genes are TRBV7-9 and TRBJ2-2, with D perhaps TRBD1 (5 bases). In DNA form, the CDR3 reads TGTGCCAGCGCAATGCAGGGCACGTACACCGGGGAGCTGTTTTTT. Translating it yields CASAMQGTYTGELFF.